The 16 T cell receptor beta chains given below trace back to one sample, sequenced in a study of blood T cell repertoires in COVID-19. TCRdb keeps only in-frame clones here, not all; method: immunoSEQ multiplex PCR. This table holds about 130,000 clones, 70% to 90% found once. The sequenced sample was peripheral blood. Receptors originate from a woman of 80 years or more with acute or convalescent COVID-19.

The gene calls are TRBV11-3 and TRBJ2-3; possible D gene TRBD2, 7 bases. This CDR3 contains 14 residues. Germline values: CDR1 SGHNT, CDR2 YENEEA. Deletions cut 3 bases from V and 4 bases from J, with 11 bases between. The CDR3 loop is CASSLGGRSDTQYF. The DNA of the CDR3 is TGTGCCAGCAGCTTGGGGGGGCGCTCAGATACGCAGTATTTT.

J is TRBJ2-1 and V is TRBV5-1, with a weak D call TRBD2 (6 bases). CDR1 and CDR2 from the germline V gene are SGHRS and YFSETQ. This CDR3 is 16 amino acids long. Trimming took off 4 bases at V and 5 bases at J, with 19 bases between the two ends. CDR3 DNA: TGCGCCAGCAGCCCGACAAGACCGGGACTCCACAATGAGCAGTTCTTC. Translated: CASSPTRPGLHNEQFF.

The sample holds a few counts of this clone. The junction departs from the called germline gene at one end, perhaps through a read error. V gene TRBV7-8 combines with J gene TRBJ1-1; D is unresolved. Germline CDR1 is SGHVS and CDR2 is FQNEAQ. The CDR3 has 14 residues. CDR3 nucleotide sequence: TGTGCCAGCAGCTTAGAAATATTTGCAACAGTAAGCAGGTTT. Translating it yields CASSLEIFATVSRF.

V and J are TRBV27 and TRBJ2-3; D is unresolved. Germline V CDR1 and CDR2: MNHEY, SMNVEV (reference sequence). Trimming stripped 0 bases from V and 1 base from J, with 11 bases between. This CDR3 contains 16 residues. The CDR3 region has the DNA TGTGCCAGCAGTTTATCGAGGTCCCTCGGCACAGATACGCAGTATTTT. This translates into CASSLSRSLGTDTQYF.

The rearrangement links TRBV5-4 to TRBJ1-1, with 7 bases matching TRBD1. CDR3 length: 16 residues. Unmatched junction bases numbered 13, after V lost 4 bases and J lost 4 bases. The V gene's germline CDR1 is SGHNT and CDR2 YYREEE (reference sequence). The CDR3 loop is CASSPGQVTLGTEAFF. Written as DNA, the CDR3 is TGTGCCAGCAGCCCCGGACAGGTGACACTGGGCACTGAAGCTTTCTTT.

The gene calls are TRBV28 and TRBJ2-5, with 10 bases fitting TRBD1. From germline, CDR1 is MDHEN and CDR2 SYDVKM. The CDR3 has 17 amino acids. V gave up 1 base and J gave up 5 bases; unmatched junction bases: 10. CDR3 sequence: CASSLYSGTGVKETQYF. CDR3 in DNA: TGTGCCAGCAGTTTATACTCGGGGACAGGGGTAAAGGAGACCCAGTACTTC. Together with reference TRBV28 and TRBJ2-5, the CDR3 gives the full variable domain: DVKVTQSSRYLVKRTGEKVFLECVQDMDHENMFWYRQDPGLGLRLIYFSYDVKMKEKGDIPEGYSVSREKKERFSLILESASTNQTSMYLCASSLYSGTGVKETQYFGPGTRLLVL.

CDR3 amino acids: CASSQDTGRPPILYGYTF. CDR3 nucleotide sequence: TGTGCCAGCAGCCAAGATACGGGAAGACCTCCGATACTTTATGGCTACACCTTC. The J gene is TRBJ1-2, the V gene TRBV4-2; D is undetermined. In germline, CDR1 is LGHNA, CDR2 YNFKEQ. Trimming stripped 0 bases from V and 5 bases from J, with 22 bases between. This CDR3 region has 18 residues.

This chain connects TRBV4-1 to TRBJ2-5, with 8 positions matching TRBD1. Unmatched junction bases numbered 3, after V lost 0 bases and J lost 6 bases. The CDR3 is 14 amino acids. CDR1 is MGHRA, CDR2 YSYEKL, per germline. The CDR3 is CASSQEDRVKTQYF. In DNA form, the CDR3 reads TGCGCCAGCAGCCAAGAGGACAGGGTAAAGACCCAGTACTTC.

This clone was seen once. The chain couples TRBV5-1 to TRBJ2-5; 10 bases line up with TRBD2. CDR3 length equals 15 residues. Unmatched junction bases numbered 5, after V lost 2 bases and J lost 4 bases. Germline values: CDR1 SGHRS, CDR2 YFSETQ. CDR3 DNA sequence: TGCGCCAGCAGCTTCGAGCGGGGGGGTCGAGAGACCCAGTACTTC. This codes for CASSFERGGRETQYF.

The chain links TRBV5-1 to TRBJ2-2; D is unresolved. V dropped 0 bases and J dropped 1 base, with 7 bases sitting between them. The germline CDR1 and CDR2 sequences are SGHRS and YFSETQ. The CDR3 totals 15 residues. The CDR3 coding sequence is TGCGCCAGCAGCTTGGACAGTTGGAACACCGGGGAGCTGTTTTTT. Translation gives CASSLDSWNTGELFF.

The chain carries TRBV11-2 and TRBJ1-2; unclear D gene. Deletions cut 5 bases from V and 6 bases from J, with 13 bases between. Germline V CDR1 and CDR2: SGHAT, FQNNGV. The CDR3 consists of 13 residues. The CDR3 sequence: CASSHLLRDGYTF. The DNA for the CDR3 is TGTGCCAGCAGCCACCTTCTCCGGGATGGCTACACCTTC.

The chain is built from TRBV5-1 and TRBJ2-5; D might be TRBD2 (7 bases). The V end lost 5 bases, the J end lost 4 bases, and 12 bases lay between the germline ends. The length of the CDR3 is 13 residues. The V gene's germline CDR1 is SGHRS and CDR2 YFSETQ. The CDR3 bases are TGCGCCAGCAGTTCGGGGGGCGTAGAGACCCAGTACTTC. Amino acids: CASSSGGVETQYF.

The V and J genes are TRBV7-2 and TRBJ2-3; 7 nucleotides match TRBD2. CDR3 length: 16 residues. J gave up 7 bases and V 1 base, and 11 bases lay outside the gene matches. CDR1 and CDR2 from the germline V gene are SGHTA and FQGNSA. The CDR3 nucleotides read TGTGCCAGCAGCTTAGTTGTGGCGGGGGAGGGTCATACGCAGTATTTT. Translating gives CASSLVVAGEGHTQYF.

V is TRBV5-1 and J is TRBJ1-4; 8 positions match TRBD1. Germline CDR1 reads SGHRS; CDR2 reads YFSETQ. There are 15 residues in the CDR3. The ends lost 4 bases at V and 4 bases at J; junction bases unmatched: 6. In DNA, the CDR3 is TGCGCCAGCAGCCGGGGGACAGGCCGTAATGAAAAACTGTTTTTT. It is translated as CASSRGTGRNEKLFF.

The chain links TRBV9 to TRBJ1-2; D not resolved. Germline CDR1 is SGDLS and CDR2 is YYNGEE. This CDR3 is 15 amino acids long. Trimming removed 0 bases at V and 4 bases at J, with 13 bases between. The DNA for the CDR3 is TGTGCCAGCAGCGTAGCTATGGGCATTCCCTATGGCTACACCTTC. Amino acid sequence: CASSVAMGIPYGYTF.

J is TRBJ2-3 and V is TRBV18, with D perhaps matching TRBD1 (5 bases). Germline V gene sequence: CDR1 KGHSH, CDR2 LQKENI. The CDR3 sequence is 16 residues long. V was trimmed by 4 bases and J by 1 base, leaving 15 bases between them. The CDR3 sequence: CASSRRQQLGTDTQYF. Written as DNA, the CDR3 is TGTGCCAGCTCACGAAGACAGCAGCTGGGCACAGATACGCAGTATTTT.